This is a list of T cell receptor beta chains from one sample in a study of T cells after somatic rescue of genetic block. Data came from immunoSEQ multiplex PCR; TCRdb stores just in-frame clones and leaves some out. This sample carries 12,000 to 15,000 clones, around three quarters of them seen once, and the ten largest clones take approximately 14%. Sequencing input: peripheral blood mononuclear cells (PBMCs). Receptors were obtained from a boy younger than 18. CDR3s include the opening cysteine and the closing phenylalanine or tryptophan. Fields, in order: CDR3 DNA, CDR3 protein, V gene, D gene, clone size, J gene. A D gene is named only where the DNA matches it firmly. Some rows mark clone size as missing; the rest say once, few, many or name a class of expanded clone.

CDR3 DNA: TGTGCCAGCAGTTTGGATTTTGAAAAACTGTTTTTT
CDR3 protein: CASSLDFEKLFF
V gene: TRBV27
D gene: -
clone size: -
J gene: TRBJ1-4

CDR3 DNA: TGTGCCAGCAGCCTTAGCGGGAGCGCTTACAATGAGCAGTTCTTC
CDR3 protein: CASSLSGSAYNEQFF
V gene: TRBV5-4
D gene: TRBD2
clone size: -
J gene: TRBJ2-1

CDR3 DNA: TGTGCCTGGAGTGACTGGACTCCAAGAGGGAACACTGAAGCTTTCTTT
CDR3 protein: CAWSDWTPRGNTEAFF
V gene: TRBV30
D gene: -
clone size: medium-sized
J gene: TRBJ1-1

CDR3 DNA: TGTGCCAGCAGCTCTTGGGGGAGCCCGAACACCGGGGAGCTGTTTTTT
CDR3 protein: CASSSWGSPNTGELFF
V gene: TRBV5-8
D gene: -
clone size: -
J gene: TRBJ2-2

CDR3 DNA: TGTGCCAGCAGCGAGGAGCCAGGGGGCCAAGAGACCCAGTACTTC
CDR3 protein: CASSEEPGGQETQYF
V gene: TRBV9
D gene: TRBD1
clone size: once
J gene: TRBJ2-5

CDR3 DNA: TGCGCCAGCCGCCCTTCCGGGACAGGATCCTACGAGCAGTACTTC
CDR3 protein: CASRPSGTGSYEQYF
V gene: TRBV23-1
D gene: TRBD1
clone size: -
J gene: TRBJ2-7

CDR3 DNA: TGTGCCAGCAGCGTAGATGGGGGGCAGCCCCAGCATTTT
CDR3 protein: CASSVDGGQPQHF
V gene: TRBV9
D gene: -
clone size: -
J gene: TRBJ1-5

CDR3 DNA: TGTGCCAGCAGTTTAGGGTATGAGCAGTTCTTC
CDR3 protein: CASSLGYEQFF
V gene: TRBV27
D gene: -
clone size: -
J gene: TRBJ2-1

CDR3 DNA: TGCAGCGTTGAAGATCGGACAGGCTTCTCTGGAAACACCATATATTTT
CDR3 protein: CSVEDRTGFSGNTIYF
V gene: TRBV29-1
D gene: TRBD1
clone size: -
J gene: TRBJ1-3

CDR3 DNA: TGTGCCAGCAGCTTCCCCGGAGGGGCCACTGAAGCTTTCTTT
CDR3 protein: CASSFPGGATEAFF
V gene: TRBV12-1
D gene: -
clone size: -
J gene: TRBJ1-1

CDR3 DNA: TGTGCCAGCAGTGCAAGGCAGAACACTGAAGCTTTCTTT
CDR3 protein: CASSARQNTEAFF
V gene: TRBV6-4
D gene: -
clone size: -
J gene: TRBJ1-1

CDR3 DNA: TGTGCCAGCAGGAGCCTTTATACGCAGTATTTT
CDR3 protein: CASRSLYTQYF
V gene: TRBV28
D gene: -
clone size: once
J gene: TRBJ2-3

CDR3 DNA: TGCGCCAGCAGCCAAAAGGGGGAGGGGAATCAGCCCCAGCATTTT
CDR3 protein: CASSQKGEGNQPQHF
V gene: TRBV4-1
D gene: -
clone size: -
J gene: TRBJ1-5

CDR3 DNA: TGTGCCAGCAGCCTGAGGACAGATACGCAGTATTTT
CDR3 protein: CASSLRTDTQYF
V gene: TRBV7-9
D gene: -
clone size: -
J gene: TRBJ2-3

CDR3 DNA: TGTGCCAGCAGCTTTTATGGGGCCCCCCCCTACGAGCAGTACTTC
CDR3 protein: CASSFYGAPPYEQYF
V gene: TRBV5-4
D gene: -
clone size: -
J gene: TRBJ2-7

CDR3 DNA: TGCGCCAGCAGTGAGAGCGGGAGAAGTAACGAGCAGTACTTC
CDR3 protein: CASSESGRSNEQYF
V gene: TRBV10-1
D gene: TRBD2
clone size: -
J gene: TRBJ2-7

CDR3 DNA: TGTGCCAGCAGTTTAAACAGGGGGAATTGGAACTATGGCTACACCTTC
CDR3 protein: CASSLNRGNWNYGYTF
V gene: TRBV28
D gene: TRBD1
clone size: large
J gene: TRBJ1-2

CDR3 DNA: TGTGCCAGCAGTTTAGCTCAGATCTACGAGCAGTACTTC
CDR3 protein: CASSLAQIYEQYF
V gene: TRBV28
D gene: -
clone size: -
J gene: TRBJ2-7

CDR3 DNA: TGCAGTGCCCTTAACTACAATGAGCAGTTCTTC
CDR3 protein: CSALNYNEQFF
V gene: TRBV20-1
D gene: -
clone size: -
J gene: TRBJ2-1

CDR3 DNA: TGTGCCAGCAGTTACTCGAATGGTCAGGTGTATGGCTACACCTTC
CDR3 protein: CASSYSNGQVYGYTF
V gene: TRBV6-5
D gene: -
clone size: -
J gene: TRBJ1-2

CDR3 DNA: TGCGCCAGCAGCTTAACTAGCGGGGACTACGAGCAGTACTTC
CDR3 protein: CASSLTSGDYEQYF
V gene: TRBV5-1
D gene: TRBD2
clone size: -
J gene: TRBJ2-7

CDR3 DNA: TGTGCCAGCAGTTACCTAGCGGGGGGTTGGCATGAGCAGTTCTTC
CDR3 protein: CASSYLAGGWHEQFF
V gene: TRBV6-5
D gene: TRBD2
clone size: -
J gene: TRBJ2-1

CDR3 DNA: TGCGCCAGCAGCTTGGGGCAGGGTAATGAAAAACTGTTTTTT
CDR3 protein: CASSLGQGNEKLFF
V gene: TRBV5-1
D gene: -
clone size: -
J gene: TRBJ1-4

CDR3 DNA: TGTGCCAGCAGTTTGGATTCCCCGGGACGGCAGTTCTTC
CDR3 protein: CASSLDSPGRQFF
V gene: TRBV28
D gene: -
clone size: -
J gene: TRBJ2-1

CDR3 DNA: TGTGCCAGCAGTTCCCGCGGGGGCTGGGATGAGCAGTTCTTC
CDR3 protein: CASSSRGGWDEQFF
V gene: TRBV28
D gene: -
clone size: -
J gene: TRBJ2-1

CDR3 DNA: TGTGCCAGCAGTTTCTCGGACACTCCTAACTATGGCTACACCTTC
CDR3 protein: CASSFSDTPNYGYTF
V gene: TRBV28
D gene: -
clone size: -
J gene: TRBJ1-2

CDR3 DNA: TGTGCCAGCAGCTTAGCGGCAGGGTCCACTGAAGCTTTCTTT
CDR3 protein: CASSLAAGSTEAFF
V gene: TRBV5-5
D gene: -
clone size: -
J gene: TRBJ1-1

CDR3 DNA: TGTGCCTGGAGTGGGACAGGGATTACCGGGGAGCTGTTTTTT
CDR3 protein: CAWSGTGITGELFF
V gene: TRBV30
D gene: TRBD1
clone size: -
J gene: TRBJ2-2

CDR3 DNA: TGTGCCAGCAGCGCGGGACAGGGCTCCTACGAGCAGTACTTC
CDR3 protein: CASSAGQGSYEQYF
V gene: TRBV11-2
D gene: TRBD1
clone size: -
J gene: TRBJ2-7

CDR3 DNA: TGTGCCAGCAGCTGGGAGGGACAGCCGAACACTGAAGCTTTCTTT
CDR3 protein: CASSWEGQPNTEAFF
V gene: TRBV6-1
D gene: TRBD1
clone size: -
J gene: TRBJ1-1

CDR3 DNA: TGTGCCAGCAGCTTTGGGGCTAGCGGGGGGTCTCTCGGCAATGAGCAGTTCTTC
CDR3 protein: CASSFGASGGSLGNEQFF
V gene: TRBV5-4
D gene: TRBD2
clone size: -
J gene: TRBJ2-1

CDR3 DNA: TGTGCCAGCAGTTTTCGGGATTTCTCTGGGGCCAACGTCCTGACTTTC
CDR3 protein: CASSFRDFSGANVLTF
V gene: TRBV27
D gene: -
clone size: -
J gene: TRBJ2-6

CDR3 DNA: TGTGCCAGCAGCTTGGCATCCTCCTACGAGCAGTACTTC
CDR3 protein: CASSLASSYEQYF
V gene: TRBV5-6
D gene: -
clone size: -
J gene: TRBJ2-7

CDR3 DNA: TGCGCCAGCAGCTTTACCGGCCTTACGGGTGCCCAGGGGGACTTC
CDR3 protein: CASSFTGLTGAQGDF
V gene: TRBV5-1
D gene: TRBD1
clone size: -
J gene: TRBJ2-5

CDR3 DNA: TGTGCCAGCAGCGGCTCCGTCGGGGATACGCAGTATTTT
CDR3 protein: CASSGSVGDTQYF
V gene: TRBV9
D gene: -
clone size: -
J gene: TRBJ2-3

CDR3 DNA: TGTGCCAGCTCACCATTAGGGCAGGGAGGATTCGAGACCCAGTACTTC
CDR3 protein: CASSPLGQGGFETQYF
V gene: TRBV18
D gene: -
clone size: -
J gene: TRBJ2-5

CDR3 DNA: TGTGCCAGCAGTTACCACAGGGCCTATAATTCACCCCTCCACTTT
CDR3 protein: CASSYHRAYNSPLHF
V gene: TRBV6-6
D gene: -
clone size: -
J gene: TRBJ1-6

CDR3 DNA: TGTGCAAACAGGGCGGGACTAGCGGCCAGACGTCGCTCCTACAATGAGCAGTTCTTC
CDR3 protein: CANRAGLAARRRSYNEQFF
V gene: TRBV5-4
D gene: TRBD2
clone size: once
J gene: TRBJ2-1

CDR3 DNA: TGCGCCAGCAGTCAATCCGGCACGGTCTACCGTGAAAAACTGTTTTTT
CDR3 protein: CASSQSGTVYREKLFF
V gene: TRBV23-1
D gene: -
clone size: -
J gene: TRBJ1-4

CDR3 DNA: TGTGCCAGTAGTATCCAGAACTACCGGGCCACAGATACGCAGTATTTT
CDR3 protein: CASSIQNYRATDTQYF
V gene: TRBV19
D gene: -
clone size: -
J gene: TRBJ2-3

CDR3 DNA: TGTGCCAGCTCACCATCTGGGACGAACACCGGGGAGCTGTTTTTT
CDR3 protein: CASSPSGTNTGELFF
V gene: TRBV18
D gene: -
clone size: -
J gene: TRBJ2-2

CDR3 DNA: TGTGCCAGCGGGCGACAGTACACCGGGGAGCTGTTTTTT
CDR3 protein: CASGRQYTGELFF
V gene: TRBV27
D gene: -
clone size: -
J gene: TRBJ2-2

CDR3 DNA: TGTGCCAGCAGTTCAGGCAGTGGCTACACCTTC
CDR3 protein: CASSSGSGYTF
V gene: TRBV6-1
D gene: -
clone size: -
J gene: TRBJ1-2

CDR3 DNA: TGTGCCAGCAGTGAATTGGGGGGGGCGAGCAATCAGCCCCAGCATTTT
CDR3 protein: CASSELGGASNQPQHF
V gene: TRBV6-1
D gene: -
clone size: -
J gene: TRBJ1-5

CDR3 DNA: TGTGCCAGCAGCGACAGGGGGGGAGTAACAGATACGCAGTATTTT
CDR3 protein: CASSDRGGVTDTQYF
V gene: TRBV11-2
D gene: TRBD1
clone size: -
J gene: TRBJ2-3

CDR3 DNA: TGTGCCAGCAGTTACAGGGGCGCATGGGAGCTGTTTTTT
CDR3 protein: CASSYRGAWELFF
V gene: TRBV28
D gene: TRBD1
clone size: -
J gene: TRBJ2-2

CDR3 DNA: TGTGCCAGCGGAAGGGGTATTGAAAAACTGTTTTTT
CDR3 protein: CASGRGIEKLFF
V gene: TRBV27
D gene: -
clone size: -
J gene: TRBJ1-4

CDR3 DNA: TGTGCCAGCAGCTTGGACTACCTCACAGATACGCAGTATTTT
CDR3 protein: CASSLDYLTDTQYF
V gene: TRBV11-2
D gene: -
clone size: -
J gene: TRBJ2-3

CDR3 DNA: TGTGCCATCAGTGAAGGGAGAGGGCGAACGGCCAAAAACATTCAGTACTTC
CDR3 protein: CAISEGRGRTAKNIQYF
V gene: TRBV10-3
D gene: -
clone size: -
J gene: TRBJ2-4

CDR3 DNA: TGTGCCAGCAGCTTGGAGCGAAGTCCGAGTTTCTATGGCTACACCTTC
CDR3 protein: CASSLERSPSFYGYTF
V gene: TRBV5-5
D gene: -
clone size: -
J gene: TRBJ1-2

CDR3 DNA: TGTGCCAGCAGCTTGACGAGCAATCAGCCCCAGCATTTT
CDR3 protein: CASSLTSNQPQHF
V gene: TRBV5-6
D gene: -
clone size: -
J gene: TRBJ1-5

CDR3 DNA: TGTGCCAGCACCCCCCAATACGGAGAGACCCAGTACTTC
CDR3 protein: CASTPQYGETQYF
V gene: TRBV27
D gene: -
clone size: -
J gene: TRBJ2-5

CDR3 DNA: TGTGCCAGCAGTTACGGGACAAAGAATTCACCCCTCCACTTT
CDR3 protein: CASSYGTKNSPLHF
V gene: TRBV6-5
D gene: -
clone size: -
J gene: TRBJ1-6

CDR3 DNA: TGCGCCAGCAGCTTGTCCCGGGAGGGCCTCGAGCAGTACTTC
CDR3 protein: CASSLSREGLEQYF
V gene: TRBV5-1
D gene: TRBD2
clone size: -
J gene: TRBJ2-7

CDR3 DNA: TGCGCCAGCAGTACAGCGAGGTCCTACAATGAGCAGTTCTTC
CDR3 protein: CASSTARSYNEQFF
V gene: TRBV10-1
D gene: -
clone size: -
J gene: TRBJ2-1

CDR3 DNA: TGTGCCAGCTCACCAAGGCAGGTCGAAGGGGTAAAACTGTTTTTT
CDR3 protein: CASSPRQVEGVKLFF
V gene: TRBV18
D gene: -
clone size: -
J gene: TRBJ1-4

CDR3 DNA: TGTGCCAGCAGCTTCGCAGGACGTAATGAAAAACTGTTTTTT
CDR3 protein: CASSFAGRNEKLFF
V gene: TRBV11-2
D gene: -
clone size: few
J gene: TRBJ1-4

CDR3 DNA: TGTGCCAGCAGTGAAGTGGGCGGCCTAGCGGGGGGGCTCCAAGCCAAAAACATTCAGTACTTC
CDR3 protein: CASSEVGGLAGGLQAKNIQYF
V gene: TRBV6-1
D gene: TRBD2
clone size: -
J gene: TRBJ2-4

CDR3 DNA: TGTGCCTGGAGTGTAAGCCGAAACACCATATATTTT
CDR3 protein: CAWSVSRNTIYF
V gene: TRBV30
D gene: -
clone size: -
J gene: TRBJ1-3